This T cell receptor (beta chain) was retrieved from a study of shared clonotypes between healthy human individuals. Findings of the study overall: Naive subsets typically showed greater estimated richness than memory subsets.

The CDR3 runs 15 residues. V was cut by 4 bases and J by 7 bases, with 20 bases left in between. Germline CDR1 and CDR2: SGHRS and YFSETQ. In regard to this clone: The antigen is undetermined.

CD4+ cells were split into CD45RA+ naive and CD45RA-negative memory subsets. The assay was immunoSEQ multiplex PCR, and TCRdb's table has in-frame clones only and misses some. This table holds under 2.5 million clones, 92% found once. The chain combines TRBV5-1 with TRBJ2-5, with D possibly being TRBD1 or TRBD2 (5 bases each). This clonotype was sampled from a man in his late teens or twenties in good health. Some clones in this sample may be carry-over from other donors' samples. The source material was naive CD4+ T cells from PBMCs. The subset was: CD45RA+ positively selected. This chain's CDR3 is CASSPLDGDRGTQYF. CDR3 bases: TGCGCCAGCAGCCCTTTGGACGGGGACCGGGGGACCCAGTACTTC.